The rows below give T cell receptor beta chains drawn from one sample of a study of cytomegalovirus exposure and HLA in healthy donors. Profiling relied on immunoSEQ multiplex PCR, and the TCRdb table lists in-frame clones only, not all of them. The sample records more than 85,000 clones, roughly 94% being singletons. Source material: PBMCs. These receptors originate from a woman under 30 in good health and CMV-seronegative. Both conserved end residues are part of each CDR3. D genes are given only for firm matches. Part of the rows lack a size; the others show once, few, many or a class for expanded clones.

v_call	d_call	j_call	clone_size	cdr3_nt	cdr3_aa
TRBV27	-	TRBJ2-7	-	TGTGCCAGCAGTTTGCACGGGTCCTACGAGCAGTACTTC	CASSLHGSYEQYF
TRBV7-2	TRBD1	TRBJ1-1	-	TGTGCCAGCGCAGGGGGCCGCACGAACACTGAAGCTTTCTTT	CASAGGRTNTEAFF
TRBV6-5	TRBD1	TRBJ1-4	-	TGTGCCAGCAGACACCCGGGACAGGGTCAGGAAAAACTGTTTTTT	CASRHPGQGQEKLFF
TRBV4-3	TRBD2	TRBJ2-1	-	TGCGCCAGCAGCCATCCGACTAGCGGGGGTTCCTACAATGAGCAGTTCTTC	CASSHPTSGGSYNEQFF
TRBV29-1	-	TRBJ1-1	once	TGCAGCGTCGGACAGCAAATGAACACTGAAGCTTTCTTT	CSVGQQMNTEAFF
TRBV25-1	TRBD1	TRBJ1-1	-	TGTGCCAGCAGGGCGGAAGGGGGACAGGGGACGAAAGGGGCTGAAGCTTTCTTT	CASRAEGGQGTKGAEAFF
TRBV27	TRBD1	TRBJ1-1	-	TGTGCCAGCAGAACATTGGCAGGGGGTACTGAAGCTTTCTTT	CASRTLAGGTEAFF
TRBV2	TRBD1	TRBJ1-4	-	TGTGCCAGCAGTGAACGGGACAGGGGCGATGAAAAACTGTTTTTT	CASSERDRGDEKLFF
TRBV5-1	TRBD2	TRBJ2-2	-	TGCGCCAGCAGCCCGTCGTTTGTGCTAGCGGTTAACACCGGGGAGCTGTTTTTT	CASSPSFVLAVNTGELFF
TRBV15	-	TRBJ1-4	-	TGTGCCACCAGCAGAGATCGTAATGAAAAACTGTTTTTT	CATSRDRNEKLFF
TRBV6-5	-	TRBJ1-2	-	TGTGCCAGCAGTTCATCAGGGGACATAAGAACGTGCGGCTACACCTTC	CASSSSGDIRTCGYTF
TRBV19	-	TRBJ1-2	-	TGTGCCAGTACCATAATACCCTCAGGGAATGGCTACACCTTC	CASTIIPSGNGYTF
TRBV4-1	TRBD2	TRBJ2-7	once	TGCGCCAGCAGCCATCATAGCGGGACCTCCTACGAGCAGTACTTC	CASSHHSGTSYEQYF
TRBV10-3	TRBD2	TRBJ2-5	-	TGTGCCATCAGTGCGCTAGCGGGAGAAGAGACCCAGTACTTC	CAISALAGEETQYF
TRBV19	TRBD1	TRBJ2-7	-	TGTGCCAGTAGCTCGGGACAGGGACCCTACGAGCAGTACTTC	CASSSGQGPYEQYF
TRBV6-5	-	TRBJ2-1	few	TGTGCCAGCAGTTACTCAGGGCAGGGCTTTAACAATGAGCAGTTCTTC	CASSYSGQGFNNEQFF
TRBV9	-	TRBJ2-5	-	TGTGCCAGCAGCCAGAGCGGTGGAGAGACCCAGTACTTC	CASSQSGGETQYF
TRBV28	-	TRBJ2-5	-	TGTGCCAGCAGTCCCAACGGTGGCCCGTCGGGAGAGACCCAGTACTTC	CASSPNGGPSGETQYF
TRBV6-6	-	TRBJ1-1	-	TGTGCCAGCAGGGAACAGGGACGAATTGTACCGACTGAAGCTTTCTTT	CASREQGRIVPTEAFF